The 30 T cell receptor beta chains below were found in one sample sequenced in a study of cytomegalovirus exposure and HLA in healthy donors. Use of 60 Vbeta and 13 Jbeta primers characterized the PCR. Repertoires were generated with immunoSEQ multiplex PCR, while TCRdb's copy carries only in-frame clones and drops some. The data show some 130,000 clones, with more than 70% seen just once and over 4% held by the top ten. What was sequenced was PBMCs. These receptors all come from a man over 45 in good health and CMV-seropositive.

This chain links TRBV2 with TRBJ1-1, with D possibly matching TRBD1 (5 bases). Per the germline V gene, CDR1 is SNHLY and CDR2 is FYNNEI. The V gene lost 3 bases and the J gene lost 3 bases, with 11 bases spanning the gap. The CDR3 consists of 14 residues. The CDR3: CASSDRTWDTEAFF. DNA for the CDR3: TGTGCCAGCAGTGACCGGACATGGGACACTGAAGCTTTCTTT.

This clone was observed a handful of times. The genes are TRBV5-1 and TRBJ1-1, with 7 bases fitting TRBD1. V dropped 5 bases and J dropped 1; count of bases not matched to a gene: 2. The CDR3 is made up of 13 amino acids. The germline V gene has CDR1 SGHRS and CDR2 YFSETQ. In DNA, the CDR3 is TGCGCCAGCAGATGGGACAGGAACACTGAAGCTTTCTTT. Its protein is CASRWDRNTEAFF.

The chain joins TRBV29-1 to TRBJ2-5; 8 positions match TRBD2. The V gene's germline CDR1 is SQVTM and CDR2 ANQGSEA. V lost 5 bases, J lost 5 bases, and 13 bases stayed unmatched. The CDR3 loop spans 15 amino acids. CDR3: CSVPQGRGGGETQYF. Written as DNA, the CDR3 is TGCAGCGTTCCCCAGGGTCGGGGGGGAGGGGAGACCCAGTACTTC.

As to this clone: The identical CDR3 is also encoded by other nucleotide sequences in the sample. CDR3 in amino acids: CASSYRELNYGYTF. DNA for the CDR3: TGTGCCAGCAGTTACCGGGAGCTCAACTATGGCTACACCTTC. The gene calls are TRBV6-5 and TRBJ1-2; D is uncertain. V lost 2 bases, J lost 2 bases, and 9 bases lay in between. Germline V gene data show CDR1 as MNHEY and CDR2 as SVGAGI. The CDR3 sequence is 14 residues long.

The chain joins TRBV7-3 to TRBJ2-7; D is unresolved. The germline CDR1 and CDR2 sequences are SGHTA and FQGTGA. Trimming removed 5 bases at V and 7 bases at J, with 15 bases between. The CDR3 totals 13 residues. The CDR3 nucleotides read TGTGCCAGCAGCGTCGACACGATAGGAGAGCAGTACTTC. It translates to CASSVDTIGEQYF.

The chain couples TRBV25-1 to TRBJ2-3; TRBD2 agrees at 7 bases. The V segment lost 1 base and the J segment 3 bases; nucleotides outside the gene matches: 10. Germline CDR1 MGHDK, CDR2 SYGVNS. The CDR3 totals 17 residues. The CDR3 here is CASSEWVFSGSTDTQYF. The CDR3, as DNA: TGTGCCAGCAGTGAATGGGTCTTTAGCGGGTCTACAGATACGCAGTATTTT. Together with reference TRBV25-1 and TRBJ2-3, the CDR3 gives the full variable domain: EADIYQTPRYLVIGTGKKITLECSQTMGHDKMYWYQQDPGMELHLIHYSYGVNSTEKGDLSSESTVSRIRTEHFPLTLESARPSHTSQYLCASSEWVFSGSTDTQYFGPGTRLTVL.

Concerning this clone: At the DNA level, this CDR3 is encoded by other sequences in the same sample as well. V is TRBV28 and J is TRBJ1-1; D is undetermined. In germline, CDR1 is MDHEN, CDR2 SYDVKM. The length of the CDR3 is 14 residues. Trimming stripped 3 bases from V and 4 bases from J, with 12 bases between. The CDR3, as DNA: TGTGCCAGCAGTTTTTCGACACCTGGCACTGAAGCTTTCTTT. Protein: CASSFSTPGTEAFF.

The CDR3 spells CSISGNTEAFF. For the CDR3, the DNA is TGCAGTATCTCCGGGAACACTGAAGCTTTCTTT. The chain carries TRBV20-1 and TRBJ1-1; D unclear. Trimming took off 8 bases at V and 1 base at J, with 8 bases between the two ends. Germline V gene data show CDR1 as DFQATT and CDR2 as SNEGSKA (reference sequence). The CDR3 runs 11 residues.

The chain has TRBV9 and TRBJ2-7; D may be TRBD1 (6 bases). The V end lost 0 bases, the J end lost 2 bases, and 12 bases lay between the germline ends. Germline V gives CDR1 SGDLS, CDR2 YYNGEE. This CDR3 region has 15 residues. The CDR3 DNA reads as TGTGCCAGCAGCGTAGGTCCCCAGGGGACCTACGAGCAGTACTTC. Translation: CASSVGPQGTYEQYF.

J is TRBJ2-1 and V is TRBV5-1; TRBD1 is a possible D gene (5 bases). Germline V gene data show CDR1 as SGHRS and CDR2 as YFSETQ. This CDR3 spans 15 amino acids. Trimming left V 5 bases short and J 8 bases short, with 20 bases between. Written as DNA, the CDR3 is TGCGCCAGCAGGGATTACAGGTCCAGGGTCGATGAGCAGTTCTTC. Residues: CASRDYRSRVDEQFF.

This sequence joins TRBV18 and TRBJ2-1, with 12 bases matching TRBD1. The germline gives CDR1 KGHSH, CDR2 LQKENI. CDR3 length equals 15 residues. V gave up 2 bases and J gave up 9 bases; unmatched junction bases: 5. DNA for the CDR3: TGTGCCAGCTCACCAACGGGACAGGGGGCAAGTGAGCAGTTCTTC. Its translation: CASSPTGQGASEQFF. The full variable domain, rest sourced from reference TRBV18 and TRBJ2-1, is NAGVMQNPRHLVRRRGQEARLRCSPMKGHSHVYWYRQLPEEGLKFMVYLQKENIIDESGMPKERFSAEFPKEGPSILRIQQVVRGDSAAYFCASSPTGQGASEQFFGPGTRLTVL.

This clone has only one observation. V usage is TRBV29-1 and J usage is TRBJ2-1; 11 positions match TRBD2. The V gene end was trimmed by 5 bases and the J gene end by 6 bases; junction bases not matched to a gene: 3. CDR3 length: 13 amino acids. Per the germline V gene, CDR1 is SQVTM and CDR2 is ANQGSEA. CDR3 loop: CSVKTSGINEQFF. The CDR3 DNA is TGCAGCGTTAAGACTAGCGGGATCAATGAGCAGTTCTTC.

The rearrangement links TRBV6-4 to TRBJ1-5, with D possibly TRBD1 on 5 matching bases. Germline V gives CDR1 MRHNA, CDR2 SNTAGT. The length of the CDR3 is 15 residues. Trimming stripped 6 bases from V and 0 bases from J, with 12 bases between. DNA of the CDR3: TGTGCCAGCAGCCCTGGACACTCTAGCAATCAGCCCCAGCATTTT. It specifies CASSPGHSSNQPQHF.

The rearrangement uses TRBV6-1 and TRBJ1-2; D perhaps matches TRBD1 (5 bases). The CDR3 runs to 13 residues. The V gene's germline CDR1 is MNHNS and CDR2 SASEGT. The germline V and J ends were trimmed by 8 bases and 1 base, with 11 bases remaining between them. The CDR3 reads CASWAGNNYGYTF. The DNA for the CDR3 is TGTGCCAGCTGGGCAGGGAATAACTATGGCTACACCTTC.

J is TRBJ2-7 and V is TRBV18; D gene uncertain. Germline CDR1 is KGHSH and CDR2 is LQKENI. Trimming took 3 bases from V and 5 from J, leaving 17 bases between them. The CDR3 contains 15 residues. The DNA for the CDR3 is TGTGCCAGCTCACCGGGTGGGCCTAAACCTAACGAGCAGTACTTC. It encodes CASSPGGPKPNEQYF. The complete variable domain, with remaining parts taken from reference TRBV18 and TRBJ2-7, reads NAGVMQNPRHLVRRRGQEARLRCSPMKGHSHVYWYRQLPEEGLKFMVYLQKENIIDESGMPKERFSAEFPKEGPSILRIQQVVRGDSAAYFCASSPGGPKPNEQYFGPGTRLTVT.

This clone was seen only a few times. The chain employs TRBV11-1 and TRBJ1-1; TRBD1 matches 10 bases. Trimming took 3 bases from V and 7 from J; bases not matched to a gene: 5. CDR3 length: 14 residues. Germline CDR1 is SGHAT and CDR2 is FQDESV (reference sequence). The CDR3 DNA is TGTGCCAGCAGCTTCTTAGGGACAGGGGATGAAGCTTTCTTT. Residues: CASSFLGTGDEAFF.

J is TRBJ1-3 and V is TRBV6-6, with D unclear. The CDR3 is 13 amino acids. Germline V CDR1 and CDR2: MNHNY, SVGAGI (reference sequence). V lost 7 bases, J lost 0 bases, and 7 bases lay in between. CDR3: CASMSGSGNTIYF. The CDR3 DNA sequence: TGTGCCAGCATGAGCGGCTCTGGAAACACCATATATTTT.

The chain employs TRBV6-6 and TRBJ1-5; D unresolved. Germline V gene lookup returns CDR1 MNHNY and CDR2 SVGAGI (reference sequence). Trimming removed 8 bases from V and 0 bases from J, with 11 bases in between. CDR3 length: 14 residues. The DNA of the CDR3 is TGTGCCAGCCAAGAGTGGTTTAGCAATCAGCCCCAGCATTTT. Its protein product is CASQEWFSNQPQHF.

V usage is TRBV25-1 and J usage is TRBJ1-1; possible D gene TRBD1, 5 bases. The CDR3 has 15 residues. V was pared by 2 bases and J by 4 bases, with 14 bases between. The germline V gene encodes CDR1 MGHDK and CDR2 SYGVNS. In nucleotides, the CDR3 is TGTGCCAGCAGTGAAAGGAGGGGCTGGGGCACTGAAGCTTTCTTT. It specifies CASSERRGWGTEAFF.

The CDR3: CASSPGDGNTEAFF. As DNA, the CDR3 is TGTGCCAGCAGCCCAGGGGACGGTAACACTGAAGCTTTCTTT. The chain has TRBV7-9 and TRBJ1-1; D might be TRBD1 (6 bases). The CDR3 totals 14 residues. CDR1 is SEHNR and CDR2 is FQNEAQ in the germline V gene (reference sequence). The V end was cut by 5 bases, the J end by 2 bases, with 12 bases between. Based on the CDR3 plus reference TRBV7-9 and TRBJ1-1, the full variable domain is DTGVSQNPRHKITKRGQNVTFRCDPISEHNRLYWYRQTLGQGPEFLTYFQNEAQLEKSRLLSDRFSAERPKGSFSTLEIQRTEQGDSAMYLCASSPGDGNTEAFFGQGTRLTVV.

The chain has TRBV7-9 and TRBJ2-1; 7 positions match TRBD2. This CDR3 is 15 amino acids long. Trimming took 1 base from V and 10 from J; bases not matched to a gene: 10. The germline V gene has CDR1 SEHNR and CDR2 FQNEAQ (reference sequence). The DNA for the CDR3 is TGTGCCAGCAGCTTAGAAGCTAGCGGAAGCAGGGAGCAGTTCTTC. This gives the protein CASSLEASGSREQFF.

The chain combines TRBV19 with TRBJ1-2; 7 nucleotides align to TRBD1. This CDR3 has 14 residues. CDR1 is LNHDA, CDR2 SQIVND, per germline (reference sequence). Germline trimming cut 3 bases from V and 3 bases from J; bases unmatched to any gene: 4. The CDR3 nucleotides read TGTGCCAGTAGTATGGAGGGGGCGGACTATGGCTACACCTTC. Its translation: CASSMEGADYGYTF. The full variable domain, completed using reference TRBV19 and TRBJ1-2, is DGGITQSPKYLFRKEGQNVTLSCEQNLNHDAMYWYRQDPGQGLRLIYYSQIVNDFQKGDIAEGYSVSREKKESFPLTVTSAQKNPTAFYLCASSMEGADYGYTFGSGTRLTVV.

The chain recombines TRBV27 with TRBJ1-4, with 8 bases fitting TRBD1. The CDR3 has 16 amino acids. Unmatched junction bases numbered 13, after V lost 6 bases and J lost 7 bases. From germline, CDR1 is MNHEY and CDR2 SMNVEV (reference sequence). In DNA, the CDR3 is TGTGCCAGCAGCACCGCCCGGACAGGGAGGGGTGAAAAACTGTTTTTT. As protein: CASSTARTGRGEKLFF.

This chain links TRBV5-4 with TRBJ1-5; D remains ambiguous. Germline assignment: CDR1 SGHNT and CDR2 YYREEE (reference sequence). V was clipped by 0 bases and J by 4 bases, with 11 bases between them. The CDR3 sequence is 15 residues long. CDR3 nucleotides: TGTGCCAGCAGCTTGGATCCGGGGAATAATCAGCCCCAGCATTTT. Translation: CASSLDPGNNQPQHF.

J is TRBJ2-5 and V is TRBV27, with D possibly being TRBD2 (7 bases). Germline lookup yields CDR1 MNHEY and CDR2 SMNVEV (reference sequence). Deletions cut 2 bases from V and 3 bases from J, with 10 bases between. There are 14 residues in the CDR3. Here the CDR3 DNA reads TGTGCCAGCAGTTTAGAAGGGGGGGAAGAGACCCAGTACTTC. Translation gives CASSLEGGEETQYF.

This chain uses TRBV11-2 with TRBJ1-1; D might be TRBD1 (6 bases). The germline V and J ends were trimmed by 2 bases and 1 base, with 14 bases remaining between them. There are 16 residues in the CDR3. The germline V gene has CDR1 SGHAT and CDR2 FQNNGV. The DNA for the CDR3 is TGTGCCAGCAGCTTAAGCCCTGGGACATCGAACACTGAAGCTTTCTTT. Its translation is CASSLSPGTSNTEAFF.

CDR3: CASSYKRTDTQYF. CDR3 nucleotides: TGTGCCAGCAGTTACAAACGCACAGATACGCAGTATTTT. This chain uses TRBV27 with TRBJ2-3, with D unclear. V lost 4 bases and J 1 base, leaving 6 bases between the germline ends. The V gene's germline CDR1 is MNHEY and CDR2 SMNVEV (reference sequence). The CDR3 sequence is 13 residues long.

The gene calls are TRBV2 and TRBJ2-2; TRBD1 might be the D (5 bases). The length of the CDR3 is 15 residues. In germline, CDR1 is SNHLY, CDR2 FYNNEI. V lost 5 bases to trimming and J lost 0 bases, with 10 bases between them. The CDR3 region has the DNA TGTGCCAGCAGTACAGGAAGCACGAACACCGGGGAGCTGTTTTTT. It codes for CASSTGSTNTGELFF.

This clone has more than one count but fewer than ten. The V call is TRBV12-5, the J call TRBJ2-1; unclear D gene. Germline CDR1 and CDR2: LGHNT and FRNRAP. The CDR3 has 15 amino acids. With 1 base removed from V and 9 bases from J, the gap between germline ends came to 16 bases. The CDR3 loop is CASGLGFSSEIEQFF. The CDR3 nucleotides read TGTGCTAGTGGTTTGGGTTTTAGTTCGGAGATTGAGCAGTTCTTC.

CDR3 coding DNA: TGTGCCAGCAGTCCGGCGACAGGTTCCTACGAGCAGTACTTC. Protein product: CASSPATGSYEQYF. The gene calls are TRBV27 and TRBJ2-5; D perhaps matches TRBD1 (6 bases). The end of the DNA is better explained by TRBJ2-7, so the J call may be wrong. The CDR3 consists of 14 residues. Germline V gene data show CDR1 as MNHEY and CDR2 as SMNVEV (reference sequence).